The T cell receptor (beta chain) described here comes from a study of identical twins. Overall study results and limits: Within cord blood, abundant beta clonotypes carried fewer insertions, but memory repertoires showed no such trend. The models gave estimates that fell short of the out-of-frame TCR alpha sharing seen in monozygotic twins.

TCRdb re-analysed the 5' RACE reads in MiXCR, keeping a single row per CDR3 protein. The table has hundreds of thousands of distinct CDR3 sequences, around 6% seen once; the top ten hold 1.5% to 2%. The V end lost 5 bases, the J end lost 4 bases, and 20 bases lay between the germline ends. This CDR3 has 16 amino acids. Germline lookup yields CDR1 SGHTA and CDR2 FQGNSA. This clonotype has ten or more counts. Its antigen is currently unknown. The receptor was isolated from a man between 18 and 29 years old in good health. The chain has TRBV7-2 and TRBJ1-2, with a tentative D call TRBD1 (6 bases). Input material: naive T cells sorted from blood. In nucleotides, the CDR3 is TGTGCCAGCAGCCCAACCGGGGGGAGGGGGATCTATGGCTACACCTTC. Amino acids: CASSPTGGRGIYGYTF.